This T cell receptor beta chain stems from a study of blood T cell repertoires in COVID-19. Turning to the study itself: Sample material is recorded as cDNA or gDNA derived from T cells, B-cell-depleted T cells, or PBMCs.

In the authors' methods: From reference gene primer amplification, estimates of nucleated cell counts were derived. TCRdb's table, derived via immunoSEQ multiplex PCR, lists solely in-frame clones and lacks some. V, J and clone size were drawn from that table, and D and trimming were deduced from the DNA. Of about 140,000 clones in the sample, 65% to 85% were seen once. This clonotype was obtained from a woman aged 55 to 70 with acute or convalescent COVID-19. The sequenced material came from peripheral blood.

The CDR3 DNA follows: TGTGCCATCAGTGATAGCGGGGGCTTAGAGACCCAGTACTTC. This gives the protein CAISDSGGLETQYF. The chain joins TRBV10-3 to TRBJ2-5, with 9 nucleotides matching TRBD2. The CDR3 totals 14 residues. CDR1 and CDR2 from the germline V gene are ENHRY and SYGVKD. V lost 3 bases and J lost 4; bases outside the gene matches: 3.